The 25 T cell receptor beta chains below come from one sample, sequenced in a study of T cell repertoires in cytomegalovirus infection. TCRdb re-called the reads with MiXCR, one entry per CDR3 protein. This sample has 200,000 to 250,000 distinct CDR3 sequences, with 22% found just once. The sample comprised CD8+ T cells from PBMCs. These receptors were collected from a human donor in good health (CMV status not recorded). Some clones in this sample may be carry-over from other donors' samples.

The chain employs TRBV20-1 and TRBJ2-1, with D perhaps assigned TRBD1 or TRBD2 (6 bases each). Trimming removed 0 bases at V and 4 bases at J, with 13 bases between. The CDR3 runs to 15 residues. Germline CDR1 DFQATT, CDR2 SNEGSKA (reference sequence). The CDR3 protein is CSARDLQGGYNEQFF. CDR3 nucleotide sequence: TGCAGTGCTAGAGATCTACAGGGAGGATACAATGAGCAGTTCTTC.

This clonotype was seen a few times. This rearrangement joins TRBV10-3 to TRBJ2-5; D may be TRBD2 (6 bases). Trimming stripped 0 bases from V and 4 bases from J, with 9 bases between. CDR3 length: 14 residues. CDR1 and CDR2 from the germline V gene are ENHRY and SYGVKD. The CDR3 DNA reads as TGTGCCATCAGTGAGTCCCAGGGAGGAGAGACCCAGTACTTC. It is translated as CAISESQGGETQYF.

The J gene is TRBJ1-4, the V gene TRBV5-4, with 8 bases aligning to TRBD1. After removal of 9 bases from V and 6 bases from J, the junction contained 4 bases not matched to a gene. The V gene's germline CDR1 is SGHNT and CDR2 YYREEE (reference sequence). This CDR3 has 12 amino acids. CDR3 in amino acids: CAITDRDEKLFF. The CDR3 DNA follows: TGTGCCATCACGGACAGGGATGAAAAACTGTTTTTT.

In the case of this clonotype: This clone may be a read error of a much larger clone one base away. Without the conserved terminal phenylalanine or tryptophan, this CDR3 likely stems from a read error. The CDR3 protein is CASGQGEYGYTS. CDR3 nucleotides: TGTGCCTCCGGACAGGGAGAGTATGGCTACACCTCC. This sequence joins TRBV2 and TRBJ1-2; 8 positions agree with TRBD1. Germline-derived CDR1 and CDR2 are SNHLY and FYNNEI. The CDR3 is 12 residues long. J was trimmed by 5 bases and V by 11 bases; bases with no gene match: 7.

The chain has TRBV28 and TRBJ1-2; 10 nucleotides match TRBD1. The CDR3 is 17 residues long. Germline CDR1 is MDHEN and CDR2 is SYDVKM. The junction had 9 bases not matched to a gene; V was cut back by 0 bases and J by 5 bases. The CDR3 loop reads CASSLWSDRGPEYGYTF. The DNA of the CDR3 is TGTGCCAGCAGTTTATGGAGTGACAGGGGGCCGGAGTATGGCTACACCTTC.

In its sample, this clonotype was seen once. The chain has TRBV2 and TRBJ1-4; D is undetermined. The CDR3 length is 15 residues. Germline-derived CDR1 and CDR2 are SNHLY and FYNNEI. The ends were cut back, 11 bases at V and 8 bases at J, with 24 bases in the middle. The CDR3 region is CAAQQYLNQREKLFF. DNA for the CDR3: TGTGCCGCTCAGCAGTACCTCAACCAAAGGGAAAAACTGTTTTTT. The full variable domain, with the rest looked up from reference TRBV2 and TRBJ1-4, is EPEVTQTPSHQVTQMGQEVILRCVPISNHLYFYWYRQILGQKVEFLVSFYNNEISEKSEIFDDQFSVERPDGSNFTLKIRSTKLEDSAMYFCAAQQYLNQREKLFFGSGTQLSVL.

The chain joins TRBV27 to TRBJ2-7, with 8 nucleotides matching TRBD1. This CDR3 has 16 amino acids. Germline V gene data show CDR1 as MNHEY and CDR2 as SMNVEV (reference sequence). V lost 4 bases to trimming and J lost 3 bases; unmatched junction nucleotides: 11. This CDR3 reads CASSSIHTTGDYEQYF. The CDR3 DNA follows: TGTGCCAGCAGTTCTATACACACGACAGGGGACTACGAGCAGTACTTC.

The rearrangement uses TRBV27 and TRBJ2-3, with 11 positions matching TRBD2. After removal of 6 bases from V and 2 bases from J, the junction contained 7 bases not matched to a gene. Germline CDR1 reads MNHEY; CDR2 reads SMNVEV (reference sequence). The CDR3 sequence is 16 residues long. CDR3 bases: TGTGCCAGCAGGCCCGTAGCGGGGGGGCCCACAGATACGCAGTATTTT. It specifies CASRPVAGGPTDTQYF.

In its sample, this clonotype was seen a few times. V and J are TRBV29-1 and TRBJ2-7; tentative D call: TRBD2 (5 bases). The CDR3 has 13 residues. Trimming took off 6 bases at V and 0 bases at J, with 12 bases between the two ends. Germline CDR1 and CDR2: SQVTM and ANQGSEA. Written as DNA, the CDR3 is TGCAGCGTGCGGACTTTTTACTCCTACGAGCAGTACTTC. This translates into CSVRTFYSYEQYF.

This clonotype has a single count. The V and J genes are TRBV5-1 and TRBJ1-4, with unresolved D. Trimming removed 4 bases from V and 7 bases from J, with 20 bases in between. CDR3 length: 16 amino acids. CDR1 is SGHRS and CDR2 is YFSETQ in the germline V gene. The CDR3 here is CASSPTDGGDGEKLFF. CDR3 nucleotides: TGCGCCAGCAGCCCAACGGACGGTGGCGATGGTGAAAAACTGTTTTTT.

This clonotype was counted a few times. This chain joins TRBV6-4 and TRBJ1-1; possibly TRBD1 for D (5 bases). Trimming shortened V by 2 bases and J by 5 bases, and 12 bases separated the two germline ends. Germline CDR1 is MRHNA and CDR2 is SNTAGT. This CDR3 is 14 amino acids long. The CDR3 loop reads CASSDGGVGTEAFF. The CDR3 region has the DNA TGTGCCAGCAGTGACGGAGGGGTGGGTACTGAAGCTTTCTTT.

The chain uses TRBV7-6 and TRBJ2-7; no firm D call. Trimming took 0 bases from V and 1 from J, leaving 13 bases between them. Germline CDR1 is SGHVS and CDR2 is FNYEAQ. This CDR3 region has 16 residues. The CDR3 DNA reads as TGTGCCAGCAGCTTAGCGGGTACAGAGTTGTCCTACGAGCAGTACTTC. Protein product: CASSLAGTELSYEQYF.

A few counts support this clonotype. DNA of the CDR3: TGTGCCAGTAGTATCGATACCGCTAACACAGATACGCAGTATTTT. Encoded protein: CASSIDTANTDTQYF. V is TRBV19 and J is TRBJ2-3; D unresolved. The germline V gene encodes CDR1 LNHDA and CDR2 SQIVND (reference sequence). With 3 bases removed from V and 2 bases from J, the gap between germline ends came to 12 bases. The CDR3 is 15 amino acids.

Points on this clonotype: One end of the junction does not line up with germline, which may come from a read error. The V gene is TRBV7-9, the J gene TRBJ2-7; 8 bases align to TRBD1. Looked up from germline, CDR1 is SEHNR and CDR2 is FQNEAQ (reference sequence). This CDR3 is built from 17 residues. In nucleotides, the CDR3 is TGTGCCAGCAGCTTAGGGCCGGGACAGGAATCCTCCAACGAGCAGTACTTC. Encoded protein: CASSLGPGQESSNEQYF.

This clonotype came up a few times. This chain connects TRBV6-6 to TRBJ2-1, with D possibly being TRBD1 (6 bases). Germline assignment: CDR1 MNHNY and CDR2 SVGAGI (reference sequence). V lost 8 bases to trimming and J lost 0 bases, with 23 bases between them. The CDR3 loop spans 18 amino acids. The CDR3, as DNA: TGTGCCAGCGTTTGGGCAGGGGCCCATGCCCCCTCCTACAATGAGCAGTTCTTC. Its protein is CASVWAGAHAPSYNEQFF.

The CDR3 spells CASSLVSASGGTTDTQYF. In DNA, the CDR3 is TGTGCCAGCAGCTTGGTATCGGCTAGCGGGGGTACTACAGATACGCAGTATTTT. V gene TRBV5-6 combines with J gene TRBJ2-3; 10 bases match TRBD2. The ends lost 0 bases at V and 3 bases at J; junction bases unmatched: 10. There are 18 residues in the CDR3. CDR1 is SGHDT and CDR2 is YYEEEE in the germline V gene.

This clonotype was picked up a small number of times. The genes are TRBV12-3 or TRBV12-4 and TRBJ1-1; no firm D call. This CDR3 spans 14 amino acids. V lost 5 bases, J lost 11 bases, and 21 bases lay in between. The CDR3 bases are TGTGCCAGCAGTCGCTCCCGGGAAGTGCTAAGGGCTTTCTTT. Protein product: CASSRSREVLRAFF.

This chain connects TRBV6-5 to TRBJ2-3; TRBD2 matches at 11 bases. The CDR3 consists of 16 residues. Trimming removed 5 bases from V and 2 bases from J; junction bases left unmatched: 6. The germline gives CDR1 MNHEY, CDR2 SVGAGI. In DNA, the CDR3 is TGTGCCAGCAGTCTCATAGCGGGGGGGCCCACAGATACGCAGTATTTT. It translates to CASSLIAGGPTDTQYF.

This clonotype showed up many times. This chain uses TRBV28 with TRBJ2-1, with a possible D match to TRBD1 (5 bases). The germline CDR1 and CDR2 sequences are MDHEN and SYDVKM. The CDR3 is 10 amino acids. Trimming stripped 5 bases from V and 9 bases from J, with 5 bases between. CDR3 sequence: CASSRGEQFF. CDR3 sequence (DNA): TGTGCCAGCAGTAGGGGTGAGCAGTTCTTC. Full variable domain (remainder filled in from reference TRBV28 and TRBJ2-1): DVKVTQSSRYLVKRTGEKVFLECVQDMDHENMFWYRQDPGLGLRLIYFSYDVKMKEKGDIPEGYSVSREKKERFSLILESASTNQTSMYLCASSRGEQFFGPGTRLTVL.

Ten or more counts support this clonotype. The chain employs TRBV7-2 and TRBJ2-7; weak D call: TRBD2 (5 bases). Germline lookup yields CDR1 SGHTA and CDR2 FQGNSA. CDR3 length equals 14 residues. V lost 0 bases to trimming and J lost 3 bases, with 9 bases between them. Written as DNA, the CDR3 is TGTGCCAGCAGCTTAGCTGGACTCAACTACGAGCAGTACTTC. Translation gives CASSLAGLNYEQYF.

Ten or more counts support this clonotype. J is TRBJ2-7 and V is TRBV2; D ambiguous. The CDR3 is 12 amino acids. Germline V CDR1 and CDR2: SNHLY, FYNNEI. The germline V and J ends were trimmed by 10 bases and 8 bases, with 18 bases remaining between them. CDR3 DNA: TGTGCCACCCTTGACGGGTATTTCAAGCAGTACTTC. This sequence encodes CATLDGYFKQYF.

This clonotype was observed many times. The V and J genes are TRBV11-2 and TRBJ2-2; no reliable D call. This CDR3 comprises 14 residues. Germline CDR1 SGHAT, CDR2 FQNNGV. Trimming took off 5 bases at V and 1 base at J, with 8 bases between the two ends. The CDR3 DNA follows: TGTGCCAGCAGCATAGGAATGAACACCGGGGAGCTGTTTTTT. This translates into CASSIGMNTGELFF. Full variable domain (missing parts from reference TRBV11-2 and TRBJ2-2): EAGVAQSPRYKIIEKRQSVAFWCNPISGHATLYWYQQILGQGPKLLIQFQNNGVVDDSQLPKDRFSAERLKGVDSTLKIQPAKLEDSAVYLCASSIGMNTGELFFGEGSRLTVL.

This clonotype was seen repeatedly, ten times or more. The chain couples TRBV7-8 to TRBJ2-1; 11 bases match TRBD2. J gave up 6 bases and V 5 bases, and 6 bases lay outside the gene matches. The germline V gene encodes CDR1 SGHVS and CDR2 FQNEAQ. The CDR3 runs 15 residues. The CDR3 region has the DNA TGTGCCAGCAGCCCCTTTAGCGGGGGGGCCAATGAGCAGTTCTTC. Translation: CASSPFSGGANEQFF.

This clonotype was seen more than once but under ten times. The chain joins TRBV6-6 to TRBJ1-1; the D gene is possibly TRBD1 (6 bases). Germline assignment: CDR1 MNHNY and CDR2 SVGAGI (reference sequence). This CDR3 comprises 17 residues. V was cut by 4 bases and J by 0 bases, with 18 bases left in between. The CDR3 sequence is CASSFWGQGRVNTEAFF. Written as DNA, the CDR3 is TGTGCCAGCAGTTTTTGGGGGCAGGGCCGAGTGAACACTGAAGCTTTCTTT.

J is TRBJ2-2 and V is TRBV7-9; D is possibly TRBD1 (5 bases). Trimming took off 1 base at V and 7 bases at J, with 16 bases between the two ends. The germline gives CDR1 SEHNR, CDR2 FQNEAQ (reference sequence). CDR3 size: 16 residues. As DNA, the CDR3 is TGTGCCAGCAGCTTAGGCTGGACACAAGCCATCGGGGAGCTGTTTTTT. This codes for CASSLGWTQAIGELFF.